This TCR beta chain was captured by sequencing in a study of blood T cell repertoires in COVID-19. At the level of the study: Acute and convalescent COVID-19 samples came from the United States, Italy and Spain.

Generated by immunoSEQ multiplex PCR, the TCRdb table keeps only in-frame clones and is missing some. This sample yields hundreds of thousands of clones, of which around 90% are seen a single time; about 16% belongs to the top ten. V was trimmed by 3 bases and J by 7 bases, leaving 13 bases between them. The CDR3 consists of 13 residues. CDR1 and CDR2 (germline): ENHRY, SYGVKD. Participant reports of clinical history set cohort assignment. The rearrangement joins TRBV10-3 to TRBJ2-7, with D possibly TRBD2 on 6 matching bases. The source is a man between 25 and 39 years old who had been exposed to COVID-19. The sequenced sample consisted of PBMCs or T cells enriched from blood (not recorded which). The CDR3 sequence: CAISDVGGREQYF. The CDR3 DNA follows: TGTGCCATCAGTGATGTGGGGGGAAGGGAGCAGTACTTC.